This T cell receptor (beta chain) originates from a study of OX40 agonist ivuxolimab in advanced cancers. A remark on this clone: Antigen unknown.

Profiled with immunoSEQ multiplex PCR; TCRdb holds only in-frame clones, not every one. The sample records roughly 150,000 clones, roughly 94% being singletons. The CDR3 runs to 13 residues. Germline-derived CDR1 and CDR2 are ENHRY and SYGVKD. V lost 6 bases, J lost 4 bases, and 4 bases stayed unmatched. Study-level findings and limits: It was not determined which antigens were specifically recognized by the peripheral T cells that had undergone clonal expansion.

The sample consisted of CD4+ or CD8+ T cells sorted from blood, taken in a trial of the OX40 agonist ivuxolimab. The source of this sequence is an adult with an advanced solid tumor such as melanoma, head and neck, liver or kidney cancer. The rearrangement links TRBV10-3 to TRBJ2-3; 7 nucleotides line up with TRBD1. The chain's CDR3 is CAISGTASDTQYF. The CDR3 region has the DNA TGTGCCATCAGCGGGACAGCCTCAGATACGCAGTATTTT.